Following are 28 T cell receptor beta chains from one sample sequenced in a study of OX40 agonist ivuxolimab in advanced cancers. Repertoires were generated with immunoSEQ multiplex PCR, while TCRdb's copy carries only in-frame clones and drops some. This table has about 88,000 clones, 75% to 90% appearing once. The specimen was CD4+ or CD8+ T cells sorted from blood, collected in a trial of the OX40 agonist ivuxolimab. Receptor source: an adult with an advanced solid tumor such as melanoma, head and neck, liver or kidney cancer.

This rearrangement joins TRBV28 to TRBJ2-1, with TRBD2 as a possible D gene (6 bases). The CDR3 consists of 15 residues. Trimming stripped 3 bases from V and 5 bases from J, with 14 bases between. Germline assignment: CDR1 MDHEN and CDR2 SYDVKM. The CDR3 loop reads CASSFFGGSDNEQFF. CDR3 coding DNA: TGTGCCAGCAGTTTCTTCGGGGGTTCGGACAATGAGCAGTTCTTC.

The CDR3 sequence is CASSFSMRTANSPLHF. The DNA for the CDR3 is TGTGCCAGCAGCTTTTCTATGCGGACAGCTAATTCACCCCTCCACTTT. This chain joins TRBV5-4 and TRBJ1-6, with D possibly being TRBD1 (6 bases). V was clipped by 2 bases and J by 6 bases, with 15 bases between them. The length of the CDR3 is 16 residues. In germline, CDR1 is SGHNT, CDR2 YYREEE (reference sequence). The full variable domain, with the rest looked up from reference TRBV5-4 and TRBJ1-6, is ETGVTQSPTHLIKTRGQQVTLRCSSQSGHNTVSWYQQALGQGPQFIFQYYREEENGRGNFPPRFSGLQFPNYSSELNVNALELDDSALYLCASSFSMRTANSPLHFGNGTRLTVT.

The chain is built from TRBV4-2 and TRBJ2-1; TRBD2 is a possible D gene (5 bases). This CDR3 has 16 residues. Trimming pared 4 bases from V and 0 bases from J, leaving 13 bases between. From germline, CDR1 is LGHNA and CDR2 YNFKEQ. CDR3 in amino acids: CASSPLTGYSYNEQFF. CDR3 DNA sequence: TGTGCCAGCAGCCCCCTAACGGGGTACTCCTACAATGAGCAGTTCTTC.

This chain links TRBV4-1 with TRBJ2-3, with a possible D match to TRBD2 (6 bases). The CDR3 loop spans 14 amino acids. CDR1 and CDR2 (germline): MGHRA, YSYEKL. Trimming removed 4 bases at V and 4 bases at J, with 12 bases between. CDR3 sequence reads: CASSRTTGADTQYF. The CDR3 DNA sequence: TGCGCCAGCAGCCGGACTACGGGAGCAGATACGCAGTATTTT.

The chain combines TRBV6-1 with TRBJ2-2, with a possible D match to TRBD1 (6 bases). The germline V and J ends were trimmed by 5 bases and 1 base, with 11 bases remaining between them. The CDR3 spans 15 residues. Looked up from germline, CDR1 is MNHNS and CDR2 is SASEGT. The CDR3 nucleotides are TGTGCCAGCAGTAAGGACAGTTTGAACACCGGGGAGCTGTTTTTT. As protein: CASSKDSLNTGELFF.

V gene TRBV7-2 combines with J gene TRBJ2-5; 8 bases line up with TRBD1. The J call is uncertain, as TRBJ2-7 better fits the DNA end. Per the germline V gene, CDR1 is SGHTA and CDR2 is FQGNSA. CDR3 length: 14 residues. The CDR3 is CASSASGGFYEQYF. The CDR3 nucleotides are TGTGCCAGCAGCGCATCAGGGGGCTTCTACGAGCAGTACTTC.

The genes are TRBV2 and TRBJ2-1; 10 nucleotides line up with TRBD1. This CDR3 is built from 13 residues. Germline V gene sequence: CDR1 SNHLY, CDR2 FYNNEI. Trimming at V came to 5 bases and at J to 7 bases, leaving 2 bases not matched to a gene. The CDR3 here is CASSWDRGNEQFF. Here the CDR3 DNA reads TGTGCCAGCAGTTGGGACAGGGGAAATGAGCAGTTCTTC.

The chain links TRBV6-1 to TRBJ2-2; tentatively, D is TRBD1 or TRBD2 (6 bases each). Trimming removed 10 bases from V and 2 bases from J, with 14 bases in between. This CDR3 has 14 amino acids. CDR1 MNHNS and CDR2 SASEGT come from the germline V gene. The CDR3 DNA reads as TGTGCCACCCCGAGGGGGGTTAACACCGGGGAGCTGTTTTTT. Amino acid sequence: CATPRGVNTGELFF.

This chain links TRBV7-3 with TRBJ2-1, with 14 bases that match TRBD2. The CDR3 loop spans 18 amino acids. V was clipped by 1 base and J by 1 base; unmatched bases: 3. Germline CDR1 SGHTA, CDR2 FQGTGA. The CDR3 loop is CASSLKGTSGGSYNEQFF. DNA for the CDR3: TGTGCCAGCAGCTTAAAAGGGACTAGCGGGGGATCCTACAATGAGCAGTTCTTC.

CDR3 nucleotide sequence: TGTGCCAGCAGCTCGCGGCAGCGTAATGAAAAACTGTTTTTT. As protein: CASSSRQRNEKLFF. The chain uses TRBV5-8 and TRBJ1-4; no clear D. Germline V gene data show CDR1 as SGHTS and CDR2 as YDEGEE. The CDR3 runs 14 residues. V lost 3 bases to trimming and J lost 4 bases, with 10 bases between them. Complete variable domain (other parts from reference TRBV5-8 and TRBJ1-4): EAGVTQSPTHLIKTRGQQATLRCSPISGHTSVYWYQQALGLGLQFLLWYDEGEERNRGNFPPRFSGRQFPNYSSELNVNALELEDSALYLCASSSRQRNEKLFFGSGTQLSVL.

This clone was observed a few times. The gene calls are TRBV5-6 and TRBJ2-7; D not certain. The V end was cut by 0 bases, the J end by 1 base, with 8 bases between. The CDR3 contains 14 residues. Per the germline V gene, CDR1 is SGHDT and CDR2 is YYEEEE. CDR3 bases: TGTGCCAGCAGCTTGGTCCACAGTTCCTACGAGCAGTACTTC. This translates into CASSLVHSSYEQYF. Full variable domain (missing parts from reference TRBV5-6 and TRBJ2-7): DAGVTQSPTHLIKTRGQQVTLRCSPKSGHDTVSWYQQALGQGPQFIFQYYEEEERQRGNFPDRFSGHQFPNYSSELNVNALLLGDSALYLCASSLVHSSYEQYFGPGTRLTVT.

This rearrangement joins TRBV7-2 to TRBJ1-5; TRBD1 matches at 9 bases. V trimming: 6 bases; J trimming: 5 bases; junction bases outside the gene matches: 8. Germline V gives CDR1 SGHTA, CDR2 FQGNSA. This CDR3 has 15 amino acids. CDR3 bases: TGTGCCAGCAGTCAAGACAGGGGGGCGGATCAGCCCCAGCATTTT. It specifies CASSQDRGADQPQHF.

The gene calls are TRBV2 and TRBJ2-6; D gene unclear. The CDR3 has 13 amino acids. The germline V and J ends were trimmed by 8 bases and 1 base, with 6 bases remaining between them. Germline V lookup: CDR1 SNHLY, CDR2 FYNNEI. CDR3 nucleotide sequence: TGTGCCAGCGGCGAGTCTGGGGCCAACGTCCTGACTTTC. Its protein is CASGESGANVLTF.

The chain carries TRBV2 and TRBJ2-3; the match to TRBD2 covers 9 bases. Germline lookup yields CDR1 SNHLY and CDR2 FYNNEI. The CDR3 spans 14 residues. V shed 6 bases, J shed 4 bases, and the junction held 5 bases outside the gene matches. The DNA for the CDR3 is TGTGCCAGCAGGACGGGACTAGCAGCAGATACGCAGTATTTT. This encodes CASRTGLAADTQYF.

The chain uses TRBV7-3 and TRBJ1-6; no clear D gene. Trimming removed 5 bases at V and 0 bases at J, with 14 bases between. The CDR3 extends over 17 amino acids. Per the germline V gene, CDR1 is SGHTA and CDR2 is FQGTGA. As DNA, the CDR3 is TGTGCCAGCAGCCCCTCCGGCGGTAGCTCCTATAATTCACCCCTCCACTTT. It specifies CASSPSGGSSYNSPLHF.

The chain carries TRBV27 and TRBJ2-1; 11 positions agree with TRBD2. CDR3 length equals 16 residues. The V gene end was trimmed by 1 base and the J gene end by 6 bases; junction bases not matched to a gene: 5. Germline V CDR1 and CDR2: MNHEY, SMNVEV (reference sequence). Here the CDR3 reads CASSLWVTSGSNEQFF. CDR3 DNA sequence: TGTGCCAGCAGTTTATGGGTTACTAGCGGGAGCAATGAGCAGTTCTTC.

V and J are TRBV5-1 and TRBJ2-3; 12 bases are shared with TRBD2. CDR3 length equals 16 residues. Looked up from germline, CDR1 is SGHRS and CDR2 is YFSETQ. Trimming took 4 bases from V and 1 from J; bases not matched to a gene: 4. The CDR3 coding sequence is TGCGCCAGCAGCAGCCCTAGCGGGGGGGGCACAGATACGCAGTATTTT. This translates into CASSSPSGGGTDTQYF.

This chain connects TRBV5-6 to TRBJ1-1; D perhaps matches TRBD1 (5 bases). The CDR3 is 13 residues long. CDR1 SGHDT and CDR2 YYEEEE come from the germline V gene. Deletions cut 5 bases from V and 4 bases from J, with 12 bases between. Here the CDR3 DNA reads TGTGCCAGCAGTTCCCAGGGTGTCACTGAAGCTTTCTTT. Translation gives CASSSQGVTEAFF. The full variable domain, completed using reference TRBV5-6 and TRBJ1-1, is DAGVTQSPTHLIKTRGQQVTLRCSPKSGHDTVSWYQQALGQGPQFIFQYYEEEERQRGNFPDRFSGHQFPNYSSELNVNALLLGDSALYLCASSSQGVTEAFFGQGTRLTVV.

The chain combines TRBV2 with TRBJ2-5, with D possibly being TRBD2 (6 bases). There are 12 residues in the CDR3. Trimming removed 9 bases from V and 2 bases from J, with 10 bases in between. CDR1 is SNHLY, CDR2 FYNNEI, per germline. CDR3: CASGAGQETQYF. CDR3 sequence (DNA): TGTGCCAGTGGGGCGGGGCAAGAGACCCAGTACTTC.

Concerning this clone: This CDR3 is also generated by other DNA sequences in the sample. The chain's CDR3 is CASSVATSSYNEQFF. CDR3 DNA sequence: TGTGCCAGCAGCGTAGCCACGAGCTCCTACAATGAGCAGTTCTTC. This sequence joins TRBV9 and TRBJ2-1; no clear D. Between the trimmed V and J ends, which lost 0 bases and 0 bases, there was a span of 7 bases. CDR3 length: 15 residues. CDR1 SGDLS and CDR2 YYNGEE come from the germline V gene.

This clone was seen only once. The chain links TRBV2 to TRBJ2-3; unclear D gene. Trimming stripped 5 bases from V and 3 bases from J, with 6 bases between. The CDR3 spans 12 residues. Per the germline V gene, CDR1 is SNHLY and CDR2 is FYNNEI. The CDR3 sequence is CASSWGTDTQYF. CDR3 sequence (DNA): TGTGCCAGCAGTTGGGGAACAGATACGCAGTATTTT.

The chain has TRBV19 and TRBJ2-2; TRBD2 matches at 8 bases. CDR3 length: 17 residues. The germline CDR1 and CDR2 sequences are LNHDA and SQIVND (reference sequence). Trimming at V came to 3 bases and at J to 4 bases, leaving 10 bases not matched to a gene. The CDR3 sequence is CASSIFVGRAITGELFF. DNA for the CDR3: TGTGCCAGTAGTATCTTCGTCGGGAGGGCCATCACCGGGGAGCTGTTTTTT.

The chain joins TRBV5-4 to TRBJ2-2; TRBD1 is a possible D gene (8 bases). In germline, CDR1 is SGHNT, CDR2 YYREEE (reference sequence). The CDR3 consists of 16 residues. The V end was cut by 4 bases, the J end by 4 bases, with 17 bases between. The CDR3 region is CASSGGQGGFTGELFF. The CDR3 DNA follows: TGTGCCAGCAGCGGTGGACAGGGAGGGTTCACCGGGGAGCTGTTTTTT.

The chain links TRBV9 to TRBJ2-7, with D uncertain. The V and J ends lost 0 bases and 2 bases respectively, with 9 bases between them. In germline, CDR1 is SGDLS, CDR2 YYNGEE. CDR3 length equals 14 residues. The CDR3 loop reads CASSVGQVTYEQYF. The CDR3 DNA follows: TGTGCCAGCAGCGTAGGGCAGGTTACCTACGAGCAGTACTTC. Full variable domain (remainder filled in from reference TRBV9 and TRBJ2-7): DSGVTQTPKHLITATGQRVTLRCSPRSGDLSVYWYQQSLDQGLQFLIQYYNGEERAKGNILERFSAQQFPDLHSELNLSSLELGDSALYFCASSVGQVTYEQYFGPGTRLTVT.

The chain joins TRBV4-2 to TRBJ2-5; 8 bases map to TRBD2. Per germline, CDR1 LGHNA and CDR2 YNFKEQ. The CDR3 covers 16 residues. Trimming cost V 1 base and J 4 bases; bases outside gene matches: 8. The CDR3 sequence: CASSQASGAGGETQYF. The CDR3, as DNA: TGTGCCAGCAGCCAAGCATCGGGGGCGGGAGGAGAGACCCAGTACTTC.

The chain's CDR3 is CASSSPMVNQPQHF. CDR3 sequence (DNA): TGTGCCAGCAGCTCCCCCATGGTCAATCAGCCCCAGCATTTT. The chain employs TRBV7-9 and TRBJ1-5; no definite D call. The germline V gene encodes CDR1 SEHNR and CDR2 FQNEAQ (reference sequence). The V end was cut by 4 bases, the J end by 3 bases, with 10 bases between. The CDR3 consists of 14 residues.

This clone was detected only a few times. This chain links TRBV4-2 with TRBJ2-7; D is undetermined. V was cut by 1 base and J by 3 bases, with 13 bases left in between. Germline assignment: CDR1 LGHNA and CDR2 YNFKEQ. The CDR3 is made up of 15 amino acids. This CDR3 is CASSQVMGLNYEQYF. In DNA form, the CDR3 reads TGTGCCAGCAGCCAAGTCATGGGGTTGAACTACGAGCAGTACTTC.

J is TRBJ1-2 and V is TRBV5-8; D gene ambiguous. Germline-derived CDR1 and CDR2 are SGHTS and YDEGEE. CDR3 length: 15 amino acids. Trimming stripped 5 bases from V and 8 bases from J, with 22 bases between. CDR3 DNA sequence: TGTGCCAGCAGAAAGAGCGGCACGGCGGTGCGAGGCTACACCTTC. This codes for CASRKSGTAVRGYTF. Variable domain in full (rest from reference TRBV5-8 and TRBJ1-2): EAGVTQSPTHLIKTRGQQATLRCSPISGHTSVYWYQQALGLGLQFLLWYDEGEERNRGNFPPRFSGRQFPNYSSELNVNALELEDSALYLCASRKSGTAVRGYTFGSGTRLTVV.